This T cell receptor beta chain was obtained from a study of T cells in Graves' hyperthyroidism and ophthalmopathy. The study defined stable Graves' hyperthyroidism as no ophthalmopathy progression within 18 months. Study results and caveats: Ophthalmopathy and stable hyperthyroidism were separated by a 13 V-J model. Blood also held most thyroid clonotypes expanded beyond 0.001.

RNA transcripts gave rise to amplified TCR beta CDR3 regions. With the HTBI primer set, the TCR CDR3 went through a first round of RT-PCR. Each CDR3 protein gets one entry after TCRdb re-called the multiplex PCR reads with MiXCR. The table lists more than 150,000 distinct CDR3 sequences, approximately 17% of them singletons. The ends lost 2 bases at V and 8 bases at J; junction bases unmatched: 8. The CDR3 runs 14 residues. Per the germline V gene, CDR1 is DFQATT and CDR2 is SNEGSKA (reference sequence). This clonotype was recorded many times. What it binds is unknown. Sequencing input: blood. The TCR sequence derives from a woman aged 45-59 years with Graves' hyperthyroidism. The rearrangement links TRBV20-1 to TRBJ1-2; 10 bases agree with TRBD1. The CDR3 sequence is CSARSGTGAGGYTF. The CDR3 nucleotides read TGCAGTGCTAGATCCGGGACAGGGGCCGGGGGCTACACCTTC.